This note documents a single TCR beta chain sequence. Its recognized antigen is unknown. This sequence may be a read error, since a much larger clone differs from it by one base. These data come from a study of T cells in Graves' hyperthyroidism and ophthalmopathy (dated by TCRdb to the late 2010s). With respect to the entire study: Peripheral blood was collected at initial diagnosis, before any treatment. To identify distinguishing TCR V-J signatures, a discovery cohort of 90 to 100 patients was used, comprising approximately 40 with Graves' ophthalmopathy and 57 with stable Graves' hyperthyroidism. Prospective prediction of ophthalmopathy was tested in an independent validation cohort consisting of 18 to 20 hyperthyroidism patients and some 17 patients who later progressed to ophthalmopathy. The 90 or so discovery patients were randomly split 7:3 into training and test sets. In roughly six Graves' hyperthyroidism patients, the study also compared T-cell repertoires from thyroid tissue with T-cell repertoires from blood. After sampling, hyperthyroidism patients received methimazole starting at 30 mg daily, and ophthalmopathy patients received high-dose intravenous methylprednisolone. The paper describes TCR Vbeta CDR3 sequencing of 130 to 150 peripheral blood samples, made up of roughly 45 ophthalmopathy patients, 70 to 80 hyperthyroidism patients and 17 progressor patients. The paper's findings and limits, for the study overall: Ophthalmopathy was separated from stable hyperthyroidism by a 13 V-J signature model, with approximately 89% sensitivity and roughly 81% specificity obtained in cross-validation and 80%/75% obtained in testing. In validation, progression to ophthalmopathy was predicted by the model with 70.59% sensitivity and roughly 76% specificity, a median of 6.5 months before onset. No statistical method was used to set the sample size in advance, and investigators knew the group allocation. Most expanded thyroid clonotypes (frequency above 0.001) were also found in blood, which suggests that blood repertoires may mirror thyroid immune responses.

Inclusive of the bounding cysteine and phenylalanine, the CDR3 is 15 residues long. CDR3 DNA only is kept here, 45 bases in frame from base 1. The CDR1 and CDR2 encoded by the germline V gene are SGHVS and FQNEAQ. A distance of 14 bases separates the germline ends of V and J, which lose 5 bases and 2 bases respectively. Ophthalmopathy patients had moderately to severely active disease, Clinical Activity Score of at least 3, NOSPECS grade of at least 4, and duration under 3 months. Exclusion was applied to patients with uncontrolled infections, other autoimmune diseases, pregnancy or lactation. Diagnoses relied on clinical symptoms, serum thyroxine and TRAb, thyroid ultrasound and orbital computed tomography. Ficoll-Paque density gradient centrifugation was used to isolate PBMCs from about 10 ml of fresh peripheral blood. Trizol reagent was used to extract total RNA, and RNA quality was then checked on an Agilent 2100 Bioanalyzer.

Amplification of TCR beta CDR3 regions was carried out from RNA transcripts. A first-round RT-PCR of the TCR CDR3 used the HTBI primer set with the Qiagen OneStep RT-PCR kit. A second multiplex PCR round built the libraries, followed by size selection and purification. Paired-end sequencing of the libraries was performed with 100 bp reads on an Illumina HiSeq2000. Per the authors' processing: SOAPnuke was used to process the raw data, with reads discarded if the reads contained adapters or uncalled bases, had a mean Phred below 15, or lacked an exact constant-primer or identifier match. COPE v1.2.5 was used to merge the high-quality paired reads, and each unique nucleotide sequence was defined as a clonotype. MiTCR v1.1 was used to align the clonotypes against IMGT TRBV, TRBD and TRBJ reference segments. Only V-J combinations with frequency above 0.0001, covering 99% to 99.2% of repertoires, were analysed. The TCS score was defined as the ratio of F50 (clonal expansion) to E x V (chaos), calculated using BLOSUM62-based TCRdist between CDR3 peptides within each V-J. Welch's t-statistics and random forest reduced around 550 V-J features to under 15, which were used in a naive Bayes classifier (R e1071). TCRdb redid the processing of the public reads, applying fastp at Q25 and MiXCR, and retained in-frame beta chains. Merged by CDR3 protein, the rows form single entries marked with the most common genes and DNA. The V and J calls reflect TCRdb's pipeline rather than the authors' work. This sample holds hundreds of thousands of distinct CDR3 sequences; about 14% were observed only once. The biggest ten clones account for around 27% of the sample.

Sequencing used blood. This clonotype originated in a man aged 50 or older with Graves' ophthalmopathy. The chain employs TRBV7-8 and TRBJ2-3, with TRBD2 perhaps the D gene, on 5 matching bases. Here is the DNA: TGTGCCAGCAGCCATGGATGGACTGCCACAGATACGCAGTATTTT. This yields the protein CASSHGWTATDTQYF.